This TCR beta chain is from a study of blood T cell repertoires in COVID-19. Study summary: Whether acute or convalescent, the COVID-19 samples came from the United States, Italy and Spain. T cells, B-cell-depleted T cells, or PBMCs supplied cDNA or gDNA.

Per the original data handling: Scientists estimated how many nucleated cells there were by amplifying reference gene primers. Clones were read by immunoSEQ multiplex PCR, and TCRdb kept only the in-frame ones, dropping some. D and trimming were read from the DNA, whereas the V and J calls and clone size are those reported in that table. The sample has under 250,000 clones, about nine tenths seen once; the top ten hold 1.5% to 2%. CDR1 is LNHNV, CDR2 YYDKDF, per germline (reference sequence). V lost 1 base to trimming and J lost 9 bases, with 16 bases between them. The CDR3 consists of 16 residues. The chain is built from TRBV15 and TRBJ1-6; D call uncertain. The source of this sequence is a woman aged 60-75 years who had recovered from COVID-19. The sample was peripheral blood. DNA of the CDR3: TGTGCCACCAGCAGAGTTTTTGGAGAGGTTGGTTCACCCCTCCACTTT. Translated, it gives CATSRVFGEVGSPLHF.